The 18 T cell receptor beta chains presented below share a single source sample, sequenced in a study of blood T cell repertoires in COVID-19. Here immunoSEQ multiplex PCR was the method, and the copy in TCRdb shows in-frame clones only, minus some. The table lists about 200,000 clones, around four fifths of them singletons. The sequencing sample was made of peripheral blood. The receptors originated from a woman aged 50 to 60 with acute or convalescent COVID-19.

The chain is built from TRBV5-6 and TRBJ1-6; D gene uncertain. V lost 3 bases and J 10 bases, leaving 17 bases between the germline ends. Germline loops: CDR1 SGHDT, CDR2 YYEEEE. The CDR3 has 15 residues. CDR3 in DNA: TGTGCCAGCAGCTGGCCTGGAGCGAGCTACTCACCCCTCCACTTT. Encoded protein: CASSWPGASYSPLHF.

V is TRBV5-5 and J is TRBJ2-5; 9 bases agree with TRBD2. Germline lookup yields CDR1 SGHKS and CDR2 YYEKEE (reference sequence). This CDR3 comprises 16 residues. J gave up 1 base and V 4 bases, and 8 bases lay outside the gene matches. DNA of the CDR3: TGTGCCAGCAGCGTGGGGCCGACTAGCGGCCAAGAGACCCAGTACTTC. The encoded protein is CASSVGPTSGQETQYF.

The chain carries TRBV19 and TRBJ1-5, with 9 bases lining up with TRBD1. From germline, CDR1 is LNHDA and CDR2 SQIVND (reference sequence). The length of the CDR3 is 18 residues. J gave up 2 bases and V 5 bases, and 13 bases lay outside the gene matches. CDR3 DNA: TGTGCCAGTAGTGCACGAGGGACAGGGAATTATGGCAATCAGCCCCAGCATTTT. Translating gives CASSARGTGNYGNQPQHF.

The chain recombines TRBV7-2 with TRBJ2-2, with a possible D match to TRBD1 (5 bases). V lost 6 bases and J lost 2, with 13 bases in between. The CDR3 is 15 residues long. Germline CDR1 is SGHTA and CDR2 is FQGNSA. CDR3 sequence (DNA): TGTGCCAGCAGTGCAGGGTCTCGAAACACCGGGGAGCTGTTTTTT. Translated, it gives CASSAGSRNTGELFF.

The chain combines TRBV11-3 with TRBJ2-3; 8 bases agree with TRBD1. CDR1 SGHNT and CDR2 YENEEA come from the germline V gene. The CDR3 length is 16 residues. V gave up 3 bases and J gave up 1 base; unmatched junction bases: 6. CDR3: CASSFGTGSRTDTQYF. In nucleotides, the CDR3 is TGTGCCAGCAGCTTCGGGACAGGATCCCGCACAGATACGCAGTATTTT.

The chain's CDR3 is CASSPPLAGGANEQFF. The DNA for the CDR3 is TGTGCCAGCTCACCTCCCTTAGCGGGAGGAGCCAATGAGCAGTTCTTC. The chain has TRBV18 and TRBJ2-1; 10 bases are a match to TRBD2. The CDR3 is 16 amino acids. In germline, CDR1 is KGHSH, CDR2 LQKENI. J gave up 6 bases and V 3 bases, and 8 bases lay outside the gene matches.

The V and J genes are TRBV7-6 and TRBJ1-1; possibly TRBD1 for D (5 bases). Per the germline V gene, CDR1 is SGHVS and CDR2 is FNYEAQ. Trimming stripped 2 bases from V and 1 base from J, with 8 bases between. The CDR3 extends over 14 amino acids. In DNA, the CDR3 is TGTGCCAGCAGCTTATTGGACAAGAACACTGAAGCTTTCTTT. As protein: CASSLLDKNTEAFF.

V gene TRBV20-1 combines with J gene TRBJ2-5, with D tentatively TRBD2 (7 bases). Germline V gene data show CDR1 as DFQATT and CDR2 as SNEGSKA (reference sequence). This CDR3 comprises 13 residues. The germline V and J ends were trimmed by 3 bases and 5 bases, with 13 bases remaining between them. In DNA form, the CDR3 reads TGCAGTGCTAGTAGGGGGGGGCTGGAGACCCAGTACTTC. Its translation is CSASRGGLETQYF.

The chain links TRBV6-2 or TRBV6-3 to TRBJ1-2; D may be TRBD1 (5 bases). The CDR3 has 13 amino acids. Trimming left V 10 bases short and J 2 bases short, with 14 bases between. Per the germline V gene, CDR1 is MNHEY and CDR2 is SVGEGT. CDR3 protein: CAISARQNYGYTF. Written as DNA, the CDR3 is TGTGCCATCAGCGCCCGACAGAACTATGGCTACACCTTC.

This clone appeared a few times. The J gene is TRBJ1-5, the V gene TRBV11-2; D remains unclear. Trimming left V 3 bases short and J 4 bases short, with 10 bases between. The germline V gene has CDR1 SGHAT and CDR2 FQNNGV. This CDR3 has 14 residues. The CDR3 coding sequence is TGTGCCAGCAGCTTCGCAGGTCTAAATCAGCCCCAGCATTTT. Its protein product is CASSFAGLNQPQHF.

This chain uses TRBV12-3 or TRBV12-4 with TRBJ2-7; 8 bases fit TRBD1. The trim removed 6 bases at V and 4 bases at J, leaving 2 bases unmatched. There are 12 residues in the CDR3. Here the CDR3 DNA reads TGTGCCAGCAGCCGGACAGGGTACGAGCAGTACTTC. Translating gives CASSRTGYEQYF.

The chain employs TRBV12-3 or TRBV12-4 and TRBJ2-2, with a tentative D call TRBD1 (5 bases). This CDR3 comprises 13 residues. Trimming left V 4 bases short and J 5 bases short, with 8 bases between. DNA of the CDR3: TGTGCCAGCAGTTGGAAGGGGACCGGGGAGCTGTTTTTT. Amino acid sequence: CASSWKGTGELFF.

The chain joins TRBV19 to TRBJ1-3; D perhaps matches TRBD1 (6 bases). The CDR3 is made up of 16 amino acids. From germline, CDR1 is LNHDA and CDR2 SQIVND (reference sequence). V dropped 3 bases and J dropped 0 bases, with 12 bases sitting between them. The CDR3 sequence is CASSISGQYSGNTIYF. In DNA, the CDR3 is TGTGCCAGTAGTATCTCCGGACAGTACTCTGGAAACACCATATATTTT.

The chain recombines TRBV21-1 with TRBJ2-7; the tabulated D call, TRBD1, remains unverified against the DNA. TRBV21-1 is noted as a pseudogene. This CDR3 has 18 residues. The CDR3 nucleotides are TGTGCCAGCAGCCTAATAGGACAGGGATTTTTAACATGTTACGAGCAGTACTTC. Translating it yields CASSLIGQGFLTCYEQYF.

This rearrangement joins TRBV15 to TRBJ2-1, with D possibly being TRBD2 (6 bases). CDR1 and CDR2 (germline): LNHNV, YYDKDF (reference sequence). The CDR3 covers 15 residues. Trimming removed 1 base at V and 8 bases at J, with 15 bases between. As DNA, the CDR3 is TGTGCCACCAGCAGAGCCTCTGGGGGGATCGATGAGCAGTTCTTC. Translation gives CATSRASGGIDEQFF.

J is TRBJ1-5 and V is TRBV6-4, with 7 bases that match TRBD1. With 8 bases clipped from V and 0 bases from J, the junction kept 7 bases outside the gene matches. The CDR3 runs to 15 residues. CDR1 is MRHNA and CDR2 is SNTAGT in the germline V gene. In nucleotides, the CDR3 is TGTGCCAGCGAGGGACAGAAACATAGCAATCAGCCCCAGCATTTT. Protein: CASEGQKHSNQPQHF.

The chain recombines TRBV27 with TRBJ2-1, with 11 bases fitting TRBD1. The CDR3 loop spans 17 amino acids. CDR1 is MNHEY, CDR2 SMNVEV, per germline (reference sequence). The junction had 9 bases not matched to a gene; V was cut back by 3 bases and J by 5 bases. Written as DNA, the CDR3 is TGTGCCAGCAGTTTGACGGGACAGGGGGTTGGGGACAATGAGCAGTTCTTC. Translation: CASSLTGQGVGDNEQFF.

The genes are TRBV28 and TRBJ2-2; D is perhaps TRBD1 (5 bases). Germline V gene lookup returns CDR1 MDHEN and CDR2 SYDVKM. Trimming removed 10 bases at V and 5 bases at J, with 20 bases between. The CDR3 runs 15 residues. The CDR3 spells CAINGDSTGTGELFF. The CDR3 DNA reads TGTGCCATCAACGGTGACAGCACTGGGACCGGGGAGCTGTTTTTT.